The TCR beta chain under discussion was sequenced for a study of regulatory T cells in long-lasting Graves disease (dated by TCRdb to the early 2020s). Some background on the complete study: Persistent Graves' disease meant more than 5 years of antithyroid drug treatment with TSH receptor autoantibodies that stayed positive. Patients with persistent Graves' disease were compared with patients with newly diagnosed Graves' disease using TCR sequencing and RNA sequencing of peripheral blood. The study was conducted in China and was registered as a clinical trial. A total of some 33 samples were covered by TCR sequencing, comprising approximately 13 persistent and 20 or so newly diagnosed Graves' disease patients. In the clinical cohort, patients with persistent Graves' disease had used antithyroid drugs for an average of about 9.4 years. The paper as a whole reports these results and caveats: Preferential use of TRBV28, TRBJ1-2 and TRBJ2-5 was observed in persistent disease, whereas TRBV20-1 and TRBJ2-1 were favored in newly diagnosed disease. Sequencing and analysis were restricted to the TCR beta chain. The small sample size was acknowledged by the authors as a limitation that may reduce accuracy. Only peripheral blood was studied, because thyroid tissue, the primary lesion, was inaccessible. More public clonotypes were shared among persistent patients (roughly 2,700) than among newly diagnosed patients (under 1,000). Persistent Graves' disease patients showed lower TCR Shannon entropy and fewer highly expanded clones than newly diagnosed patients, suggesting clonal expansion.

Trimming accounts for 6 bases at V and 0 bases at J, while the number of junction bases matched to no gene is 10. From the germline V gene (reference sequence), CDR1 is SEHNR and CDR2 is FQNEAQ. Spanning cysteine to phenylalanine, the CDR3 consists of 17 amino acids. Only the CDR3 part of the read is kept: 51 bases, read in frame from the first base. Library preparation was by multiplex PCR. Sequencing relied on an Illumina HiSeq 4000. CDR3 regions were amplified by Arm-PCR with iRepertoire HTBI primers to construct TCR beta libraries. Gel purification was performed on PCR products prior to sequencing. The published analysis was carried out like this. Gene usage analysis of CDR3 amino acid clonotypes used the roughly 62 TRBV and about 15 TRBJ segments found across samples. COPE and FqMerger were used to merge filtered high-quality paired reads into contigs. Contigs were aligned with BLAST to IMGT TRBV, TRBD and TRBJ reference genes, and CDR3 was defined per IMGT. Highly expanded clones were defined as clonotypes with a frequency above 0.1%. Shannon entropy was used to measure repertoire diversity, and the Gini coefficient was used to measure V-J evenness. Clonotypes shared by more than one individual were considered public. TCRdb reanalyzed the raw reads on its own, using fastp at Q25 for trimming and MiXCR for clone calling, and kept in-frame beta chains. Rows are combined by CDR3 protein, so each entry shows the most common genes and DNA. The V and J calls come from TCRdb's annotation, not from the publication. In this sample the table shows about 290,000 distinct CDR3 sequences, around 21% of which occur a single time. The top ten hold 56% of the sample.

Explained via the paper, the time point label denotes: persistent/refractory GD, antithyroid drugs over 5 years with positive TRAb. For both TCR sequencing and RNA sequencing, RNA was extracted from PBMCs using TRIzol. The diagnosis of Graves' disease was made according to American Thyroid Association guidelines. Patients were recruited from an endocrinology department in Xi'an, China. Each patient gave approximately 8.8 milliliters of peripheral blood, collected in an EDTA anticoagulant tube. Ficoll Paque Plus density gradient separation was used to isolate PBMCs, and no additional T cell sorting was done. RNA quality was checked with an Agilent 2100 Bioanalyzer and agarose gel, and concentration with a NanoDrop 2000. A word on this clonotype: It has no known antigen specificity. No base-level quality is on record; no much larger clone is a single base apart.

The clonotype originates from a female donor with Graves disease. Recombination connected TRBV7-9 to TRBJ2-3, with 9 bases in between that match TRBD2. The material was peripheral blood mononuclear cells (PBMCs), obtained when the disease was refractory, from a patient treated with antithyroid drugs. The nucleotides read TGTGCCAGCAGGCCAAACCTAGCGGGGACTAGCACAGATACGCAGTATTTT. This translates into CASRPNLAGTSTDTQYF.